These T cell receptor beta chains were read from a single sample in a study of blood T cell repertoires in COVID-19. Clones were sequenced by immunoSEQ multiplex PCR, and TCRdb holds only the in-frame ones, with some missing. In the table there are approximately 390,000 clones, 90% of which are singletons. Material: peripheral blood. The receptor source for this set is a man younger than 35 with active or convalescent COVID-19. Each CDR3 is given with its conserved first and last residue. A D gene is named only where the DNA matches it firmly. Part of the rows lack a size; the others show once, few, many or a class for expanded clones.

>.|TRBJ2-1|TRBD2|TRBV18
TGTGCCAGCTCACCATCCGGGACGGGGGGGGATGAGCAGTTCTTC
CASSPSGTGGDEQFF
>.|TRBJ2-2|TRBD2|TRBV5-1
TGCGCCAGCAGCCGGAGGACTAGCGGGGAATCCGGGGAGCTGTTTTTT
CASSRRTSGESGELFF
>.|TRBJ2-7|TRBD1|TRBV19
TGTGCCAGTAGTATAGGGACAGGGGGAGCCTACGAGCAGTACTTC
CASSIGTGGAYEQYF
>.|TRBJ1-1|.|TRBV7-9
TGTGCCAGCAGCTTAGCGCGAGGAGTTAACACTGAAGCTTTCTTT
CASSLARGVNTEAFF
>.|TRBJ1-5|.|TRBV7-2
TGTGCCAGCAGCTTAGTTCGGGATAATCAGCCCCAGCATTTT
CASSLVRDNQPQHF
>once|TRBJ1-6|.|TRBV6-1
TGTGCCAGCGCCCCCGGGGTTAATTCACCCCTCCACTTT
CASAPGVNSPLHF
>.|TRBJ2-3|.|TRBV25-1
TGTGCCAGCGGGAAGACAGGTTACTCGGATACGCAGTATTTT
CASGKTGYSDTQYF
>.|TRBJ2-1|TRBD2|TRBV24-1
TGTGCCACCAGTGACCGGACTAGCGGGAGGGGGTCCTACAATGAGCAGTTCTTC
CATSDRTSGRGSYNEQFF
>once|TRBJ2-2|TRBD1|TRBV15
TGTGCCACCAGCAGAGGGACAGGGAGCAAAGGTCGGGAGCTGTTTTTT
CATSRGTGSKGRELFF
>once|TRBJ2-1|TRBD2|TRBV27
TGTGCCAGCAGTTTCTTGCGGGGGAACAATGAGCAGTTCTTC
CASSFLRGNNEQFF
>.|TRBJ2-3|TRBD1|TRBV30
TGTGCCTGGAGCGGGGACAGGGGCACAGATACGCAGTATTTT
CAWSGDRGTDTQYF
>.|TRBJ1-1|.|TRBV28
TGTGCCAGCAGTTTTAAACAGGGAGAACCCATGAACACTGAAGCTTTCTTT
CASSFKQGEPMNTEAFF
>once|TRBJ1-2|.|TRBV7-8
TGTGCCAGCAGCTTCGGACAGTTCAATGGCTACACCTTC
CASSFGQFNGYTF
>.|TRBJ1-1|.|TRBV20-1
TGCAGTGCTAGGGACAGAGAAGCTTTCTTT
CSARDREAFF
>.|TRBJ2-7|TRBD2|TRBV28
TGTGCCAGCAGCTACGGTGGTAGCGGGAGTCTATATGGCGAGCAGTACTTC
CASSYGGSGSLYGEQYF
>.|TRBJ2-1|TRBD1|TRBV4-2
TGTGCCAGCAGCCCCCCCCCTGGGGACAGGGGATACAATGAGCAGTTCTTC
CASSPPPGDRGYNEQFF
>.|TRBJ2-1|TRBD2|TRBV10-3
TGTGCCATCAGTGACGGACTAGCGGAGTACAATGAGCAGTTCTTC
CAISDGLAEYNEQFF
>.|TRBJ1-2|.|TRBV7-2
TGTGCCAGCAGCTTAGGGGCAGGCTTCTATGGCTACACCTTC
CASSLGAGFYGYTF
>.|TRBJ1-1|.|TRBV6-6
TGTGCCAGCAGTTGGGAGGATCGGACTGAAGCTTTCTTT
CASSWEDRTEAFF
>once|TRBJ2-1|.|TRBV28
TGTGCCAGCAGGGTACTTGGGCACGCTAACAATGAGCAGTTCTTC
CASRVLGHANNEQFF
>.|TRBJ2-3|TRBD2|TRBV4-2
TGTGCCAGCAGCCAGAGGACCGGGACTAGAGCCACAGATACGCAGTATTTT
CASSQRTGTRATDTQYF
>.|TRBJ2-1|.|TRBV6-5
TGTGCCAGCACCAATCGGGAGTTCCCCTACAATGAGCAGTTCTTC
CASTNREFPYNEQFF
>.|TRBJ1-5|.|TRBV24-1
TGTGCCACCAGTGATTTGACAGGAAATCAGCCCCAGCATTTT
CATSDLTGNQPQHF
>.|TRBJ1-1|TRBD1|TRBV6-5
TGTGCCAGCAGAACTTATGGACAGGTCAACACTGAAGCTTTCTTT
CASRTYGQVNTEAFF